This T cell receptor (beta chain) appears in the sequencing data of a study of CD8 T cells in Susac syndrome. Only one count was recorded for this clonotype. Antigen unknown. The study sequenced TCR beta in blood CD8+ and CD4+ T cells. Study conclusions and caveats: The authors acknowledged that their TCR sequencing and HLA analysis involved a relatively small number of individuals.

Reverse transcription of about 0.5 to 1 ug RNA was carried out with random hexamers. It was immunoSEQ multiplex PCR that amplified TCR beta CDR3 across 54 Vbeta and 13 Jbeta. Each CDR3 protein is one row after TCRdb ran MiXCR on the immunoSEQ multiplex PCR reads. The table records around 56,000 distinct CDR3 sequences, more than 80% of them present only once. Germline CDR1 reads SGHDT; CDR2 reads YYEEEE. The CDR3 length is 12 residues. V lost 4 bases to trimming and J lost 1 base, with 5 bases between them. V is TRBV5-6 and J is TRBJ1-1, with D uncertain. The sequence came from a human donor in good health. The material sequenced was CD8+ T cells from PBMCs. The CDR3 spells CASSHQNTEAFF. The CDR3 nucleotides are TGTGCCAGCAGCCACCAGAACACTGAAGCTTTCTTT.